These T cell receptor beta chains were read from a single sample in a study of blood T cell repertoires in COVID-19. Profiling relied on immunoSEQ multiplex PCR, and the TCRdb table lists in-frame clones only, not all of them. The sample contains 100,000 to 150,000 clones, roughly 83% of which appear only once. The specimen was peripheral blood. The source of these receptors is a man in his forties with active or convalescent COVID-19. Each CDR3 is given with its conserved first and last residue. Fields, in order: D gene, J gene, V gene, clone size, CDR3 length, CDR3 DNA, CDR3 protein. D genes are given only for firm matches. The size entry is marked missing in some rows and otherwise reads once, few, many or a size class.

>TRBD1|TRBJ1-2|TRBV27|-|15
TGTGCCAGCAGTTTTCAGGGGGCCCACGGCTATGGCTACACCTTC
CASSFQGAHGYGYTF
>-|TRBJ1-2|TRBV12-3/TRBV12-4|few|12
TGTGCCAGCAGTATGGGGGGAGCAGGCTACACCTTC
CASSMGGAGYTF
>TRBD1|TRBJ1-3|TRBV4-1|-|15
TGCGCCAGCAGCAACGGACAGGCAACTGGAAACACCATATATTTT
CASSNGQATGNTIYF
>TRBD1|TRBJ1-2|TRBV6-5|-|13
TGTGCCAGCAGTTGGACAGGAAACTATGGCTACACCTTC
CASSWTGNYGYTF
>-|TRBJ2-3|TRBV6-5|-|14
TGTGCCAGCAGTTACTCGAGGCGCACAGATACGCAGTATTTT
CASSYSRRTDTQYF
>-|TRBJ2-5|TRBV7-2|-|14
TGTGCCAGCAGCTTAGCCGGGGTCCAAGAGACCCAGTACTTC
CASSLAGVQETQYF
>TRBD1|TRBJ1-2|TRBV29-1|-|15
TGCAGCGTTGAAACAACAGGGGATCGCCTTTATGGCTACACCTTC
CSVETTGDRLYGYTF
>TRBD2|TRBJ2-2|TRBV5-4|-|17
TGTGCCAGCAGCTCTAGGGCGGGAGCGATTGGGACCGGGGAGCTGTTTTTT
CASSSRAGAIGTGELFF
>TRBD1|TRBJ1-2|TRBV25-1|-|13
TGTGCCAGCTGGACAGGGGAGAGGAGGGGCTACACCTTC
CASWTGERRGYTF
>-|TRBJ2-1|TRBV19|-|15
TGTGCCAGTAGTATTGTCGGGGGGCTTGACAATGAGCAGTTCTTC
CASSIVGGLDNEQFF
>-|TRBJ2-3|TRBV5-1|-|13
TGCGCCAGCAGCTTGACAGTTTCAGATACGCAGTATTTT
CASSLTVSDTQYF
>-|TRBJ1-2|TRBV14|few|14
TGTGCCAGCAGCCCCATCGATCGGAACTATGGCTACACCTTC
CASSPIDRNYGYTF
>TRBD1|TRBJ1-3|TRBV29-1|many|16
TGCAGCGTTGAAGGTACCGGGACAGGGCCCTCGAACACCATATATTTT
CSVEGTGTGPSNTIYF
>TRBD1|TRBJ1-3|TRBV18|few|16
TGTGCCAGCTCACCCCCGGGACAGCGTTCTGGAAACACCATATATTTT
CASSPPGQRSGNTIYF
>-|TRBJ1-1|TRBV5-1|few|13
TGCGCCAGCAGCTATAAAGGGGCCACTGAAGCTTTCTTT
CASSYKGATEAFF
>-|TRBJ2-2|TRBV24-1|few|15
TGTGCCACCAGTGATTGGCGGCAGGGAACCGGGGAGCTGTTTTTT
CATSDWRQGTGELFF
>TRBD2|TRBJ2-5|TRBV5-6|-|15
TGTGCCAGCAGCTTGATGTCGGGAGGACAAGAGACCCAGTACTTC
CASSLMSGGQETQYF
>TRBD2|TRBJ2-5|TRBV19|-|14
TGTGCCAGTAGTGGTCTAGCGGGGCCGGAGACCCAGTACTTC
CASSGLAGPETQYF
>TRBD1|TRBJ2-1|TRBV6-6|-|16
TGTGCCAGCAGTTACCGGGACAGGGTCGGGAACAATGAGCAGTTCTTC
CASSYRDRVGNNEQFF
>TRBD1|TRBJ2-7|TRBV9|-|15
TGTGCCAGCAGCGTAGAGGGACAGGGATCATCCGAGCAGTACTTC
CASSVEGQGSSEQYF
>-|TRBJ1-2|TRBV24-1|-|12
TGTGCCACCTATCTTCCCCCCTTCGGCTACACCTTC
CATYLPPFGYTF
>-|TRBJ1-4|TRBV5-6|-|15
TGTGCCAGCAGCTGGAGACAGACAACTAATGAAAAACTGTTTTTT
CASSWRQTTNEKLFF
>TRBD1|TRBJ1-6|TRBV7-9|few|14
TGTGCCAGCAGCCTCGGACAGGGGTCTTCACCCCTCCACTTT
CASSLGQGSSPLHF
>-|TRBJ2-7|TRBV29-1|-|11
TGCAGCGTCCGGGTCGAATACGAGCAGTACTTC
CSVRVEYEQYF
>-|TRBJ1-1|TRBV12-3/TRBV12-4|once|13
TGTGCCAGCAGTTTGTTGAGGGGGAATGAAGCTTTCTTT
CASSLLRGNEAFF
>-|TRBJ2-1|TRBV9|-|14
TGTGCCAGCAGCGTAGCAGGTTCCTACAATGAGCAGTTCTTC
CASSVAGSYNEQFF
>TRBD1|TRBJ2-7|TRBV9|-|14
TGTGCCAGCAGCCCAGGGACAGGGGATGACGAGCAGTACTTC
CASSPGTGDDEQYF
>-|TRBJ2-7|TRBV19|-|14
TGTGCCAGTAGTATAGAGGGCAGCGGTAACGAGCAGTACTTC
CASSIEGSGNEQYF